These 13 T cell receptor beta chains share one sample of origin, sequenced in a study of control samples from healthy donors and cancer patients. The repertoire was sequenced with immunoSEQ multiplex PCR; TCRdb's copy has only in-frame clones and lacks some. Altogether 150,000 or so clones are present, about 90% being singletons, with the ten largest covering under 9%. Sequencing used blood. The receptors come from a man between 18 and 35 years old in good health.

CDR3 coding DNA: TGTGCCAGCAGCCAAGATCCGTACAGGAGGTACGAGCAGTACTTC. Translation gives CASSQDPYRRYEQYF. This rearrangement joins TRBV3-1 (or the pseudogene TRBV3-2) to TRBJ2-7, with D perhaps matching TRBD1 or TRBD2 (5 bases each). The CDR3 has 15 amino acids. The V and J ends lost 0 bases and 4 bases respectively, with 13 bases between them. Germline assignment: CDR1 LGHDT and CDR2 YNNKEL (reference sequence).

The J gene is TRBJ2-7, the V gene TRBV27; D not certain. CDR3 length: 14 residues. CDR1 MNHEY and CDR2 SMNVEV come from the germline V gene (reference sequence). V was trimmed by 9 bases and J by 1 base, leaving 16 bases between them. The chain's CDR3 is CASPRIRFSYEQYF. CDR3 nucleotide sequence: TGTGCCAGTCCTCGAATAAGGTTTTCCTACGAGCAGTACTTC.

This rearrangement joins TRBV25-1 to TRBJ1-2; 7 nucleotides agree with TRBD1. The trim removed 3 bases at V and 4 bases at J, leaving 5 bases unmatched. CDR3 length equals 14 residues. Germline values: CDR1 MGHDK, CDR2 SYGVNS. For the CDR3, the DNA is TGTGCCAGCAGTGATCGACAGGGTTCCTATGGCTACACCTTC. Translating it yields CASSDRQGSYGYTF.

This clone was detected only once. The chain combines TRBV5-5 with TRBJ1-1; D remains ambiguous. The length of the CDR3 is 17 residues. Per germline, CDR1 SGHKS and CDR2 YYEKEE (reference sequence). V was cut by 1 base and J by 4 bases, with 20 bases left in between. The CDR3 nucleotides are TGTGCCAGCAGCTTGTCTGAGGCCCTCCTTCGGGGCACTGAAGCTTTCTTT. Amino acid sequence: CASSLSEALLRGTEAFF.

This clone has only one observation. The chain links TRBV5-1 to TRBJ2-5; 8 nucleotides line up with TRBD1. The CDR3 loop spans 15 amino acids. Germline V gene lookup returns CDR1 SGHRS and CDR2 YFSETQ. Unmatched junction bases numbered 3, after V lost 1 base and J lost 1 base. This chain's CDR3 is CASSLLDRAQETQYF. The CDR3 DNA is TGCGCCAGCAGCTTGCTGGACAGGGCCCAAGAGACCCAGTACTTC.

This chain connects TRBV7-2 to TRBJ1-2, with a possible D match to TRBD1 (5 bases). Per the germline V gene, CDR1 is SGHTA and CDR2 is FQGNSA. Trimming removed 4 bases from V and 8 bases from J, with 20 bases in between. The CDR3 contains 15 residues. CDR3 in DNA: TGTGCCAGCAGCTCCCCCGGGGGGTTGGGGGACGGCTACACCTTC. Amino acids: CASSSPGGLGDGYTF.

This rearrangement joins TRBV7-2 to TRBJ1-5; tentative D call: TRBD1 (6 bases). The CDR3 totals 13 residues. CDR1 is SGHTA, CDR2 FQGNSA, per germline. Trimming left V 5 bases short and J 1 base short, with 6 bases between. Here the CDR3 reads CASSQGSNQPQHF. The CDR3, as DNA: TGTGCCAGCAGCCAGGGGAGCAATCAGCCCCAGCATTTT.

CDR3 sequence (DNA): TGTGCCAGCAGTGAGACAGGGAAGGACTATGGCTACACCTTC. This codes for CASSETGKDYGYTF. The gene calls are TRBV28 and TRBJ1-2; 7 bases line up with TRBD1. Germline loops: CDR1 MDHEN, CDR2 SYDVKM. The V gene end was trimmed by 5 bases and the J gene end by 3 bases; junction bases not matched to a gene: 6. This CDR3 has 14 amino acids.

The rearrangement joins TRBV15 to TRBJ1-3; D not resolved. CDR3 length: 16 residues. Germline CDR1 and CDR2: LNHNV and YYDKDF (reference sequence). V was clipped by 0 bases and J by 1 base, with 10 bases between them. CDR3 residues: CATSRDHAESGNTIYF. CDR3 coding DNA: TGTGCCACCAGCAGAGATCATGCGGAGTCTGGAAACACCATATATTTT.

The chain carries TRBV3-1 (or the pseudogene TRBV3-2) and TRBJ1-3, with 12 nucleotides matching TRBD1. The V and J ends lost 9 bases and 2 bases, in that order; junction bases with no gene match: 5. This CDR3 has 15 residues. Per the germline V gene, CDR1 is LGHDT and CDR2 is YNNKEL (reference sequence). The DNA of the CDR3 is TGTGCCAGTTACGGGACAGGGGGCACTGGAAACACCATATATTTT. Amino acid sequence: CASYGTGGTGNTIYF.

CDR3 amino acids: CASSLEDGHNQPQHF. The CDR3, as DNA: TGTGCCAGCAGCTTGGAAGACGGGCACAATCAGCCCCAGCATTTT. The J gene is TRBJ1-5, the V gene TRBV5-5, with D uncertain. Germline CDR1 and CDR2: SGHKS and YYEKEE (reference sequence). The CDR3 runs 15 residues. Between the trimmed V and J ends, which lost 0 bases and 3 bases, there was a span of 10 bases.

V gene TRBV10-3 combines with J gene TRBJ1-1; D gene uncertain. From germline, CDR1 is ENHRY and CDR2 SYGVKD. The CDR3 length is 12 residues. V was trimmed by 3 bases and J by 4 bases, leaving 6 bases between them. CDR3 DNA: TGTGCCATCAGTGACTTTCGCACTGAAGCTTTCTTT. It encodes CAISDFRTEAFF.

CDR3 coding DNA: TGTGCCAGCAGCCAAGGTCTTAGGGGACAGGGGTCGAACACCGGGGAGCTGTTTTTT. Translation gives CASSQGLRGQGSNTGELFF. This sequence joins TRBV3-1 (or the pseudogene TRBV3-2) and TRBJ2-2; 10 bases are a match to TRBD1. With 1 base clipped from V and 0 bases from J, the junction kept 8 bases outside the gene matches. The CDR3 is made up of 19 amino acids. Germline-derived CDR1 and CDR2 are LGHDT and YNNKEL (reference sequence).